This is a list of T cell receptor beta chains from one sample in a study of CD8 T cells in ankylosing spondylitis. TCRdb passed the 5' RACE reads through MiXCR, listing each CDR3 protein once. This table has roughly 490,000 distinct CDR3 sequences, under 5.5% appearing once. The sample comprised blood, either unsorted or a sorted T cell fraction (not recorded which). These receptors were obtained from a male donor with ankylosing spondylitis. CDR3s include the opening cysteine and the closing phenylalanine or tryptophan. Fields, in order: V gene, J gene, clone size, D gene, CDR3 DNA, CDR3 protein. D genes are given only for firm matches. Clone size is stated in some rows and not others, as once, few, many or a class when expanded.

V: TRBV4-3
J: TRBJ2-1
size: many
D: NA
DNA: TGCGCCAGCAGCCAAGTGAGGACCGATGAGCAGTTCTTC
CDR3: CASSQVRTDEQFF

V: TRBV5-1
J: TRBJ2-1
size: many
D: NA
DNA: TGCGCCAGCAGCCTCCCGGGGCCGTCCTGGAATGAGCAGTTCTTC
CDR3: CASSLPGPSWNEQFF

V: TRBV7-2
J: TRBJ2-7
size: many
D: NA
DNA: TGTGCCAGCAGCTTTCTTAGCAGTACCTACGAGCAGTACTTC
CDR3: CASSFLSSTYEQYF

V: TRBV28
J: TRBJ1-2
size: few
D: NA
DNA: TGTGCCAGCAGGTCAGAATATGGCTACACCTTC
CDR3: CASRSEYGYTF

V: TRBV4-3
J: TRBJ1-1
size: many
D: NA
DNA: TGCGCCAGCAGCCAAGAGGTGGACACTGAAGCTTTCTTT
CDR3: CASSQEVDTEAFF

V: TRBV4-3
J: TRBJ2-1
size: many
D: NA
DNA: TGCGCCAGCAGCCAAGAATACGCGAGCTCCTACAATGAGCAGTTCTTC
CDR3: CASSQEYASSYNEQFF

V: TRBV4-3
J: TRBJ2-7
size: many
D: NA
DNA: TGCGCCAGCAGCCAAGGTCTAACTGACGAGCAGTACTTC
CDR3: CASSQGLTDEQYF

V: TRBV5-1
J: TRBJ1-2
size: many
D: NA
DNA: TGCGCCAGCAGCATGGACAGTTTCGGCTATGGCTACACCTTC
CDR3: CASSMDSFGYGYTF

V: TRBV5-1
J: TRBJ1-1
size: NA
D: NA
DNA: TGCACCAGCAGCTTGGCAGGGAACACTGAAGCTTTCTTT
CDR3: CTSSLAGNTEAFF

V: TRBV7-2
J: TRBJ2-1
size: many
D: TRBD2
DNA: TGTGCCAGCAGCCTTACTAGCGGGACCTACAATGAGCAGTTCTTC
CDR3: CASSLTSGTYNEQFF

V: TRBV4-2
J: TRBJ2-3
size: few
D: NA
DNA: TGTGCCAGCAGCCAAGCGGGGAGCACAGATACGCAGTATTTT
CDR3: CASSQAGSTDTQYF

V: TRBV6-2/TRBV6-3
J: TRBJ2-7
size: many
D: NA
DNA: TGTGCCAGCAGATCACGACAGGACTACGAGCAGTACTTC
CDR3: CASRSRQDYEQYF

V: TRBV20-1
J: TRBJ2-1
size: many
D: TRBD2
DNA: TGCAGTGCTAGAGAGGAGACTAGCGGGTCCAATGAGCAGTTCTTC
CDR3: CSAREETSGSNEQFF

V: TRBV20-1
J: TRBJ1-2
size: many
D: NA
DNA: TGCAGTGCTAGACCCAGGGTGTCGGTCGGCTACACCTTC
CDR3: CSARPRVSVGYTF

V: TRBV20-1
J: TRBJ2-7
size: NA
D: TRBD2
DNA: TGCAGTGCTAGACGGGTGTTAGCGGGGAACAACGAGCAGTACTTC
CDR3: CSARRVLAGNNEQYF

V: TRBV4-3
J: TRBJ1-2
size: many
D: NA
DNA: TGCGCCAGCAGCTCTCCTGACAGGCCCGGAAACGGCTACACCTTC
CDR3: CASSSPDRPGNGYTF

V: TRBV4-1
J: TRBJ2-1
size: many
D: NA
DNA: TGCGCCAGCAGCCAAGGCCAGGAGGGGTACAATGAGCAGTTCTTC
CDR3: CASSQGQEGYNEQFF

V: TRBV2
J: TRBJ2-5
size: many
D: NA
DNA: TGTGCCAGCAGTACAACAGATTACCAAGAGACCCAGTACTTC
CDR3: CASSTTDYQETQYF

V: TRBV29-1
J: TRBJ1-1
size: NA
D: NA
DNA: TGCAGCGTTGTTCTTCAGGCAGTAAACACTGAAGCTTTCTTT
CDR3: CSVVLQAVNTEAFF

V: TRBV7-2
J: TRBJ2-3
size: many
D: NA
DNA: TGTGCCAGCAGCCAAAGAGGAGGAGTGGGTTACACAGATACGCAGTATTTT
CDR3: CASSQRGGVGYTDTQYF

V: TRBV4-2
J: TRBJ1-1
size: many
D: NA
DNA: TGTGCCAGCAGCCAAGCCCTCCCGGGAGGGTTGGTACTTGAGAACACTGAAGCTTTCTTT
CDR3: CASSQALPGGLVLENTEAFF

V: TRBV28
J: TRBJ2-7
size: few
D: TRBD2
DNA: TGTGCCAGCAGTCTGGGAGGGCAGGAATTCTACGAGCAGTACTTC
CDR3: CASSLGGQEFYEQYF

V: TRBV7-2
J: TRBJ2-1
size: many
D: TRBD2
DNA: TGTGCCAGCAGTTCCCCGGGACTAGCGGGGAACAATGAGCAGTTCTTC
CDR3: CASSSPGLAGNNEQFF

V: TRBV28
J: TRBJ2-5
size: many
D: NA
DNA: TGTGCCAGCAGCGGTCCTCTCGAGACCCAGTACTTC
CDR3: CASSGPLETQYF

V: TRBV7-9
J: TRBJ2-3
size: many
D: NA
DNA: TGTGCCAGCAGCAGATCGACCGGGACCTCTCGCACAGATACGCAGTATTTT
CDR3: CASSRSTGTSRTDTQYF

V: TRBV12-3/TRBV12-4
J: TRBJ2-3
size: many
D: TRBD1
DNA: TGTGCCAGCAGCAGCGACAGGGGGGGAGATACGCAGTATTTT
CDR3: CASSSDRGGDTQYF

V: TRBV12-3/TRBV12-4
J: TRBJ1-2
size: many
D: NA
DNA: TGTGCCAGCAGGCGGGATGGCTACACCTTC
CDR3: CASRRDGYTF

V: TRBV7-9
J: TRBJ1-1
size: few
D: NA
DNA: TGTGCCACACGGACTGTGGGGTACACTGAAGCTTTCTTT
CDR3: CATRTVGYTEAFF

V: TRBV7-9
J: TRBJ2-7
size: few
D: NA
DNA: TGTGCCAGCAGCGCAGACAGGGAGGCGCAGTACTTC
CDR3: CASSADREAQYF

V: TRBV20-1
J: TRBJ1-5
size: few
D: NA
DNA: TGCAGTGCTACGACGGATAGCAATCAGCCCCAGCATTTT
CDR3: CSATTDSNQPQHF

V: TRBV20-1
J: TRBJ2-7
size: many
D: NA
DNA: TGCAGTGCTATAACAGGGACAACCGGGCAGTACTTC
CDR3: CSAITGTTGQYF

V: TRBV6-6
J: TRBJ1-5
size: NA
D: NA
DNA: TGTGCCAGTGGGGGGTATAGCAATCAGCCCCAGCATTTT
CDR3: CASGGYSNQPQHF

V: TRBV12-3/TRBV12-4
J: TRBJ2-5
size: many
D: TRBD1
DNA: TGTGCCAGCAGTCCCCGCGACAGGGATAGAGAGACCCAGTACTTC
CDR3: CASSPRDRDRETQYF

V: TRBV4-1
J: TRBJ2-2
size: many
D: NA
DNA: TGCGCCAGCAGCCTCGTGGAGAGCTTTAACACCGGGGAGCTGTTTTTT
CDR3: CASSLVESFNTGELFF

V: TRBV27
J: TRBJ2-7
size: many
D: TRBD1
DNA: TGTGCCAGCAGTCCCTCCGACAGGGGCGTGAACGAGCAGTACTTC
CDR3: CASSPSDRGVNEQYF

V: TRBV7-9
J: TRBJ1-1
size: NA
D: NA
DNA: TGTGCCAGCCAGCCGGTTGCGGACACTGAAGCTTTCTTT
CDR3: CASQPVADTEAFF

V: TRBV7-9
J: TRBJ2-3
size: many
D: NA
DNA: TGTGCCAGCAGCTTAGATCTGGCGCCAGATACGCAGTATTTT
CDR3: CASSLDLAPDTQYF

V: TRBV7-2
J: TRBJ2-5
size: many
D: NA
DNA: TGTGCCAGCAGCTTAGAAAGGGCGAAGACCCAGTACTTC
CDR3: CASSLERAKTQYF

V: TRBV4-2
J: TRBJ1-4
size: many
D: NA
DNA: TGTGCCAGCAGCCAAGGGGCGGCCTCGGCAACTAATGAAAAACTGTTTTTT
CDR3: CASSQGAASATNEKLFF

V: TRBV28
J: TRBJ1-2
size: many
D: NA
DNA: TGTGCCAGCAGTTTACTGGGATCCTATGGCTACACCTTC
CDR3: CASSLLGSYGYTF

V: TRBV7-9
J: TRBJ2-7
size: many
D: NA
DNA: TGTGCCAGCAGCTTAGCGACGGCCGGGGGATACGAGCAGTACTTC
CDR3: CASSLATAGGYEQYF

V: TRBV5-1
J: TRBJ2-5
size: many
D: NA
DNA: TGCGCCAGCAGCTTGTTAGGGACCGGTGAGACCCAGTACTTC
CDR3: CASSLLGTGETQYF

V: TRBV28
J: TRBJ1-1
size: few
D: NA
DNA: TGTGCCAGCAGTTTTTCGGCCCGGACAGACGAAGCTTTCTTT
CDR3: CASSFSARTDEAFF

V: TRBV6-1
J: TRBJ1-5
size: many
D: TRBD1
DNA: TGTGCCAGCAGCCGACAGGGTAGTAGCAATCAGCCCCAGCATTTT
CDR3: CASSRQGSSNQPQHF

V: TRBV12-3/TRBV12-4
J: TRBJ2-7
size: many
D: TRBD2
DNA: TGTGCCAGCAGCTACGACCAGCGGGAAACGTACTTC
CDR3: CASSYDQRETYF

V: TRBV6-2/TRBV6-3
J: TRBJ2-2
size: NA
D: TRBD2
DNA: TGTGGCAGTAAGCGGGACCACGGGGAGCTGTTTTTT
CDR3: CGSKRDHGELFF